This T cell receptor beta chain appears in the sequencing data of a study of CD8 T cells in ankylosing spondylitis. The V and J ends lost 7 bases and 1 base respectively, with 10 bases between them. This CDR3 region has 14 residues. Germline values: CDR1 KGHDR, CDR2 SFDVKD. TCRdb analysed the 5' RACE reads with MiXCR anew, one entry per CDR3 protein. This table holds about 140,000 distinct CDR3 sequences, 7.5% to 9.5% found once. This clonotype was seen only a few times. The receptor comes from a male donor with ankylosing spondylitis. The sample was synovial fluid, either unsorted or a sorted T cell fraction (not recorded which). The J gene is TRBJ1-5, the V gene TRBV24-1, with unresolved D. The CDR3 region is CATRGPGSNQPQHF. The CDR3 bases are TGTGCCACCAGGGGCCCCGGAAGCAATCAGCCCCAGCATTTT.